This T cell receptor beta chain is from a study of blood T cell repertoires in COVID-19. Study context: The origin of the acute and convalescent COVID-19 samples was the United States, Italy and Spain. PBMCs, B-cell-depleted T cells, or T cells provided the cDNA or gDNA that made up the material.

Original processing notes: Reference gene primers were amplified, and this amplification served to estimate nucleated cell counts. Using immunoSEQ multiplex PCR, the repertoire was profiled, and TCRdb retains in-frame clones only, with some absent. D and trimming come from the DNA, and the V and J calls and clone size come from that table. The sample lists tens of thousands of clones, 91% seen once, with roughly 3.8% in the top ten. Germline assignment: CDR1 LNHDA and CDR2 SQIVND (reference sequence). V lost 4 bases, J lost 5 bases, and 11 bases stayed unmatched. The CDR3 spans 19 residues. This clone was recorded once.

The sample taken for sequencing was peripheral blood. The source of this sequence is a man in his 60s with acute or convalescent COVID-19. V and J are TRBV19 and TRBJ2-2; TRBD2 matches 15 bases. The CDR3 DNA is TGTGCCAGTAGTAGAGTTGGACTAGCGGGAGGGCCAGGTACCGGGGAGCTGTTTTTT. It yields the protein CASSRVGLAGGPGTGELFF.